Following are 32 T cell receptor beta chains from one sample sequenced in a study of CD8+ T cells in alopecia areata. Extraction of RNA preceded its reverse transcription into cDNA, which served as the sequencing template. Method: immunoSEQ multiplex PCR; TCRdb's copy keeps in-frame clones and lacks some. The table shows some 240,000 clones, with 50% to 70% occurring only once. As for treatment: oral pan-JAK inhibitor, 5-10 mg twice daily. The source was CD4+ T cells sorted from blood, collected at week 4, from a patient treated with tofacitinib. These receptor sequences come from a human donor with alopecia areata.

CDR3 coding DNA: TGTGCCAGCAGTCGAAGCGCCCGTATGAGCTCCTATAATTCACCCCTCCACTTT. Translating gives CASSRSARMSSYNSPLHF. V is TRBV2 and J is TRBJ1-6, with D uncertain. From germline, CDR1 is SNHLY and CDR2 FYNNEI. This CDR3 has 18 residues. V was shortened by 5 bases and J by 0 bases, with 17 bases between the two germline ends.

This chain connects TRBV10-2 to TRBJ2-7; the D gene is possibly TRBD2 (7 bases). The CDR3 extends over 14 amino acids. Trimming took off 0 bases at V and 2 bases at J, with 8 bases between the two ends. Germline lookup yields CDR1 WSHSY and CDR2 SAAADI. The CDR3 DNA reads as TGCGCCAGCAGTGAGTCAGGGGGGGCCTACGAGCAGTACTTC. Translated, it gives CASSESGGAYEQYF.

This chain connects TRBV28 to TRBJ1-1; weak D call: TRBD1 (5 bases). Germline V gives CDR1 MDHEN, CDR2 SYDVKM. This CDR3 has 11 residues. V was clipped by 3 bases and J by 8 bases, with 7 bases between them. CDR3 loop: CASSLGREAFF. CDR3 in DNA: TGTGCCAGCAGTTTGGGACGGGAAGCTTTCTTT.

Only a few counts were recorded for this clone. The CDR3 protein is CASSGRVYGYTF. For the CDR3, the DNA is TGTGCCAGCAGCGGCCGGGTCTATGGCTACACCTTC. This chain uses TRBV9 with TRBJ1-2; D is unresolved. The CDR3 has 12 amino acids. In germline, CDR1 is SGDLS, CDR2 YYNGEE. Trimming removed 3 bases from V and 4 bases from J, with 7 bases in between.

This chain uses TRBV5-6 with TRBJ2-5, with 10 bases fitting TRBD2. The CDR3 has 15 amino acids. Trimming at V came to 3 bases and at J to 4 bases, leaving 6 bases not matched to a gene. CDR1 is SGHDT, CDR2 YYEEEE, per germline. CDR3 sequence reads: CASSSTRLAGETQYF. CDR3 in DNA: TGTGCCAGCAGCTCTACCCGACTAGCGGGAGAGACCCAGTACTTC.

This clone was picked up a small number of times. CDR3 loop: CASSLRTSGGSTDTQYF. CDR3 nucleotides: TGTGCCAGCAGCCTAAGGACTAGCGGGGGGTCCACAGATACGCAGTATTTT. This sequence joins TRBV7-2 and TRBJ2-3; 14 bases line up with TRBD2. Germline CDR1 and CDR2: SGHTA and FQGNSA. This CDR3 has 17 residues. The V and J ends lost 5 bases and 2 bases, in that order; junction bases with no gene match: 6.

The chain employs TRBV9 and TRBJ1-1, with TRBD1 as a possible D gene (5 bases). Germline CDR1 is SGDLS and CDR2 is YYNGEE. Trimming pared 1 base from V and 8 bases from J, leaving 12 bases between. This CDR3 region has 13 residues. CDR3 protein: CASSVNPGEEAFF. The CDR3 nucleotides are TGTGCCAGCAGCGTAAATCCGGGGGAGGAAGCTTTCTTT.

As DNA, the CDR3 is TGTGCCTGGAGTACGGGACAGGGACTAGCCAAAAACATTCAGTACTTC. It codes for CAWSTGQGLAKNIQYF. The chain employs TRBV30 and TRBJ2-4; 9 nucleotides match TRBD1. This CDR3 is 16 amino acids long. Germline V gene sequence: CDR1 GTSNPN, CDR2 SVGIG (reference sequence). V shed 2 bases and J 0 bases; nucleotides not matched to a gene: 5.

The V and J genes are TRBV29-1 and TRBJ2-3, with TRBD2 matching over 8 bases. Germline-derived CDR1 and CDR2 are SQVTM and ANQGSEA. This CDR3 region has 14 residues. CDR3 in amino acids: CMGHSGADPHTQYF. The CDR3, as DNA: TGCATGGGTCATAGCGGGGCGGACCCGCATACGCAGTATTTT.

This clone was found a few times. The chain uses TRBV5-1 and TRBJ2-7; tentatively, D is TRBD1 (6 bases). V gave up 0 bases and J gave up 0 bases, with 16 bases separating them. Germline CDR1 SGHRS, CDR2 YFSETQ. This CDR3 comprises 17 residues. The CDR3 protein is CASSLASYQGRSYEQYF. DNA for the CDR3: TGCGCCAGCAGCTTGGCCTCTTACCAGGGGCGCTCCTACGAGCAGTACTTC.

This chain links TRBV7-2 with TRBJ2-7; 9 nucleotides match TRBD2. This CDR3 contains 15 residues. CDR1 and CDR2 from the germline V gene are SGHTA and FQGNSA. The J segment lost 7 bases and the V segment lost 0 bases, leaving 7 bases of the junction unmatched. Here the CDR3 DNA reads TGTGCCAGCAGCTTAGCTTTGCGGGGGGGCTATGAGCAGTACTTC. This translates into CASSLALRGGYEQYF.

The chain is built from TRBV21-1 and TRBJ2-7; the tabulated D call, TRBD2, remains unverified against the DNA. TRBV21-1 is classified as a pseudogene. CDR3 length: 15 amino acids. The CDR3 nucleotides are TGTGCCAGCAAGGAACGGGGACTAGCGCGTAACGAGCAGTACTTC. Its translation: CASKERGLARNEQYF.

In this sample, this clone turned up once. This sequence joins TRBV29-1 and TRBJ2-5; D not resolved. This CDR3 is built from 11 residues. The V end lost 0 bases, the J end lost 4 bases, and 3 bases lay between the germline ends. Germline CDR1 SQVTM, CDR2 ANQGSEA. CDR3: CSVEDGETQYF. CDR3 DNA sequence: TGCAGCGTTGAAGATGGAGAGACCCAGTACTTC.

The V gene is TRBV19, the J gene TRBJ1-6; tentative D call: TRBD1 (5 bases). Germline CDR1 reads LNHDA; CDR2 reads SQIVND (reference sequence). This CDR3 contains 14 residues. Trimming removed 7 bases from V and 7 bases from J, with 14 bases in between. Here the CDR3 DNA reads TGTGCCAGTATGGGGGAGTCCGCAAATTCACCCCTCCACTTT. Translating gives CASMGESANSPLHF.

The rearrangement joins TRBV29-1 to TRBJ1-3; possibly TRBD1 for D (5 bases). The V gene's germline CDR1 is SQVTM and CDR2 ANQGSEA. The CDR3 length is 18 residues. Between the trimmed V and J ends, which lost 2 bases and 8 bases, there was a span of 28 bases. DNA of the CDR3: TGCAGCGTTGAAATCATTCCGGGCCGCGGGGGTCTGGATGACACCATATATTTT. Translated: CSVEIIPGRGGLDDTIYF. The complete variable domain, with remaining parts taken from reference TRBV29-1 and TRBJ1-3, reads SAVISQKPSRDICQRGTSLTIQCQVDSQVTMMFWYRQQPGQSLTLIATANQGSEATYESGFVIDKFPISRPNLTFSTLTVSNMSPEDSSIYLCSVEIIPGRGGLDDTIYFGEGSWLTVV.

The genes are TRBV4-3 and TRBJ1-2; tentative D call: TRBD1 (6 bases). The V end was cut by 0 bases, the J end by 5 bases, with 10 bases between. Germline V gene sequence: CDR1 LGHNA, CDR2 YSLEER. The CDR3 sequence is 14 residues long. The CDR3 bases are TGCGCCAGCAGCCAAGACGACAGGCCGTATGGCTACACCTTC. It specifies CASSQDDRPYGYTF.

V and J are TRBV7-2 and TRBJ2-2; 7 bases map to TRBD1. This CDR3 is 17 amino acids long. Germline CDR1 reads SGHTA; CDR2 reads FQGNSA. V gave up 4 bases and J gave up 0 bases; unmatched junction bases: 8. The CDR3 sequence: CASSSRRDSPNTGELFF. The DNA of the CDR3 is TGTGCCAGCAGCTCCAGACGGGACAGCCCGAACACCGGGGAGCTGTTTTTT.

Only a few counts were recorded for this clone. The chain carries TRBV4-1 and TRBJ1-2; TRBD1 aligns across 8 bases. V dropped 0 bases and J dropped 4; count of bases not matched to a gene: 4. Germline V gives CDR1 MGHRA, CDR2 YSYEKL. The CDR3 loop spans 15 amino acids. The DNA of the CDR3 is TGCGCCAGCAGCCAAGATCGGGACAGGAGCTATGGCTACACCTTC. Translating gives CASSQDRDRSYGYTF.

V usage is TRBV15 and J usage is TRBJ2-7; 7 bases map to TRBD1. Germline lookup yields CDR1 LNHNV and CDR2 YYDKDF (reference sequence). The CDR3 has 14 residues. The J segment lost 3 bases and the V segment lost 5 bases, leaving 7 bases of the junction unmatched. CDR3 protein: CATSQRRDSYEQYF. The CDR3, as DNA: TGTGCCACCAGCCAACGCCGGGACAGCTACGAGCAGTACTTC. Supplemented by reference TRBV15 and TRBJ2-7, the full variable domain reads DAMVIQNPRYQVTQFGKPVTLSCSQTLNHNVMYWYQQKSSQAPKLLFHYYDKDFNNEADTPDNFQSRRPNTSFCFLDIRSPGLGDTAMYLCATSQRRDSYEQYFGPGTRLTVT.

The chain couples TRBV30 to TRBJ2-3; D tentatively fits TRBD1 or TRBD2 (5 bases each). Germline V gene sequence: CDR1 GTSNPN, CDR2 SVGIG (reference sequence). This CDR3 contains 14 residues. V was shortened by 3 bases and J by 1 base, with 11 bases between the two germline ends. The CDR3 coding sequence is TGTGCCTGGAGGGCAGGGAGTGGCACAGATACGCAGTATTTT. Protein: CAWRAGSGTDTQYF.

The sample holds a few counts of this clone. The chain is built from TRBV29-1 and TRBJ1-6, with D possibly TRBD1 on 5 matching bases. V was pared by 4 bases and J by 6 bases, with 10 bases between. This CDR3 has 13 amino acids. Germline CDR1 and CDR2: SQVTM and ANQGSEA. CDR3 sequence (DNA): TGCAGCGTTGGCGAGAGGGGTAATTCACCCCTCCACTTT. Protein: CSVGERGNSPLHF.

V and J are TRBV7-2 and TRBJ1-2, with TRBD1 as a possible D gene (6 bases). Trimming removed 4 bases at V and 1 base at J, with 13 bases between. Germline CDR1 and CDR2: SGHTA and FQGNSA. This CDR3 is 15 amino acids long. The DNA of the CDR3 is TGTGCCAGCAGCTCGGACAGCGGCGTTAACTATGGCTACACCTTC. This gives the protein CASSSDSGVNYGYTF.

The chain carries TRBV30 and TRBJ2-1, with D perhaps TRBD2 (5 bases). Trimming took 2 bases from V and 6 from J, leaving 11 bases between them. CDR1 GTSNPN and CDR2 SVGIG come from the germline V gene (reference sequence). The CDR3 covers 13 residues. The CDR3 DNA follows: TGTGCCTGGAGTTCCCCCGGGATCAATGAGCAGTTCTTC. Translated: CAWSSPGINEQFF.

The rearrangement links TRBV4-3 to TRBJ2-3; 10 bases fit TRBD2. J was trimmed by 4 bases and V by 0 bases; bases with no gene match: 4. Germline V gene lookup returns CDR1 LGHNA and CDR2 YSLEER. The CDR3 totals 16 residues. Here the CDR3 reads CASSQEEAGGPDTQYF. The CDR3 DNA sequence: TGCGCCAGCAGCCAAGAAGAAGCGGGGGGGCCAGATACGCAGTATTTT.

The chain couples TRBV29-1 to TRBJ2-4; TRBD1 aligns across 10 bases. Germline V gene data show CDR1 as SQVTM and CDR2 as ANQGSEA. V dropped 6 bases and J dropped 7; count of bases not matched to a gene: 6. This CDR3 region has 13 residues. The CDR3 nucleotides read TGCAGCGTAAGACAGGGGGCTACGAACATTCAGTACTTC. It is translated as CSVRQGATNIQYF. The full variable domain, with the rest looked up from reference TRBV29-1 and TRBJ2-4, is SAVISQKPSRDICQRGTSLTIQCQVDSQVTMMFWYRQQPGQSLTLIATANQGSEATYESGFVIDKFPISRPNLTFSTLTVSNMSPEDSSIYLCSVRQGATNIQYFGAGTRLSVL.

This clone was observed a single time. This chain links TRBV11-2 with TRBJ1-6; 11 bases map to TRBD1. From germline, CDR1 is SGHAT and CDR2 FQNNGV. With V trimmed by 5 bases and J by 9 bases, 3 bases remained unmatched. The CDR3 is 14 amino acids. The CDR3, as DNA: TGTGCCAGCAGCGGACAGGGGGCGAGTTCACCCCTCCACTTT. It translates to CASSGQGASSPLHF.

CDR3 residues: CASIGDVYGYTF. In nucleotides, the CDR3 is TGTGCCAGTATTGGGGACGTCTACGGCTACACCTTC. This rearrangement joins TRBV19 to TRBJ1-2, with D perhaps matching TRBD1 (5 bases). The ends were cut back, 7 bases at V and 8 bases at J, with 14 bases in the middle. This CDR3 is built from 12 residues. Looked up from germline, CDR1 is LNHDA and CDR2 is SQIVND (reference sequence).

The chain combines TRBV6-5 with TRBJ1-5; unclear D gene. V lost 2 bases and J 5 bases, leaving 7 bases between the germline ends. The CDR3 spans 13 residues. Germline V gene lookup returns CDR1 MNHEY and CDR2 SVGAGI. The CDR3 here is CASSYRDDQPQHF. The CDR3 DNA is TGTGCCAGCAGTTACAGGGATGATCAGCCCCAGCATTTT.

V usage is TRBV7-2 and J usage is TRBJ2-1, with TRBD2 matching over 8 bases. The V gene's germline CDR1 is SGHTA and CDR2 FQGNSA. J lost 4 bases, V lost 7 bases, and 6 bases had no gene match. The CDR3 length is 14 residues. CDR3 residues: CASKQGGGYNEQFF. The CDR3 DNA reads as TGTGCCAGCAAACAGGGCGGGGGGTACAATGAGCAGTTCTTC. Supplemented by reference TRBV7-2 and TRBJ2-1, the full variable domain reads GAGVSQSPSNKVTEKGKDVELRCDPISGHTALYWYRQSLGQGLEFLIYFQGNSAPDKSGLPSDRFSAERTGGSVSTLTIQRTQQEDSAVYLCASKQGGGYNEQFFGPGTRLTVL.

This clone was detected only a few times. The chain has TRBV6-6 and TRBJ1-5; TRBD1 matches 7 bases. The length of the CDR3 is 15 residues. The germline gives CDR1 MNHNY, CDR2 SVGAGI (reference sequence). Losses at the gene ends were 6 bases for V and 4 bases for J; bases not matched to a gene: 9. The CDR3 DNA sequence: TGTGCCAGCAGGCAGGAGGACAGGCTAAATCAGCCCCAGCATTTT. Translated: CASRQEDRLNQPQHF.

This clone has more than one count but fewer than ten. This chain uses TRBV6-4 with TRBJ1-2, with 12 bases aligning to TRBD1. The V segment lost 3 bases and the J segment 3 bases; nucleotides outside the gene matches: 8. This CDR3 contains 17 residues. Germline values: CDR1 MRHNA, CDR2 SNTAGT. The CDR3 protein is CASSEWDRGPSHYGYTF. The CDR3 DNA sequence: TGTGCCAGCAGTGAATGGGACAGGGGGCCGTCCCACTATGGCTACACCTTC.

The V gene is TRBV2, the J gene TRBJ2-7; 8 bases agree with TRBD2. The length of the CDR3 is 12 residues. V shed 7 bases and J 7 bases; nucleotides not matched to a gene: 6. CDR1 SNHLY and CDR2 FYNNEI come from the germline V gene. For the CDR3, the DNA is TGTGCCAGCACAGGACTAGCAAGGGAGCAGTACTTC. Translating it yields CASTGLAREQYF.